This TCR beta chain was captured in a study of control samples from healthy donors and cancer patients. Measured with immunoSEQ multiplex PCR; TCRdb has only the in-frame clones, and not every one. Among tens of thousands of clones listed, roughly 82% were seen once. The CDR3 loop spans 13 amino acids. CDR1 is KGHSH and CDR2 is LQKENI in the germline V gene. V was clipped by 4 bases and J by 1 base, with 7 bases between them. The source material was blood. The chain is built from TRBV18 and TRBJ1-1; no reliable D call. This receptor was taken from a man between 45 and 60 years old in good health. The CDR3 bases are TGTGCCAGCTCACTGGTAGGGAACACTGAAGCTTTCTTT. It encodes CASSLVGNTEAFF.